These 20 T cell receptor beta chains were sequenced from one sample in a study of blood T cell repertoires in COVID-19. Here immunoSEQ multiplex PCR was the method, and the copy in TCRdb shows in-frame clones only, minus some. The table includes 200,000 or so clones, 84% detected once. Material: PBMCs or T cells enriched from blood (not recorded which). These receptors were taken from a man in his sixties who had recovered from COVID-19.

The chain links TRBV7-9 to TRBJ2-2; TRBD1 matches 8 bases. The ends lost 5 bases at V and 5 bases at J; junction bases unmatched: 16. The CDR3 runs to 18 residues. CDR1 and CDR2 from the germline V gene are SEHNR and FQNEAQ (reference sequence). The CDR3 DNA follows: TGTGCCAGCAGCGGCCCCCGGGCTCGCCAGGGGGCGACCGGGGAGCTGTTTTTT. This gives the protein CASSGPRARQGATGELFF.

The chain has TRBV12-3 or TRBV12-4 and TRBJ2-3, with TRBD2 matching over 7 bases. Trimming cost V 5 bases and J 10 bases; bases outside gene matches: 3. This CDR3 is built from 11 residues. The CDR3: CASSKAGSQYF. Written as DNA, the CDR3 is TGTGCCAGCAGTAAAGCGGGGTCGCAGTATTTT.

The gene calls are TRBV12-3 or TRBV12-4 and TRBJ2-2; D is uncertain. V was shortened by 3 bases and J by 7 bases, with 6 bases between the two germline ends. The CDR3 contains 12 residues. CDR3 DNA: TGTGCCAGCAGTTTCTTCGGCGGGGAGCTGTTTTTT. Translation: CASSFFGGELFF.

V usage is TRBV7-8 and J usage is TRBJ1-6; 7 nucleotides line up with TRBD1. CDR1 and CDR2 (germline): SGHVS, FQNEAQ. The CDR3 extends over 15 amino acids. Trimming took 1 base from V and 10 from J; bases not matched to a gene: 7. This CDR3 reads CASSLGTTGFSPLHF. In DNA form, the CDR3 reads TGTGCCAGCAGCTTAGGGACGACAGGGTTCTCACCCCTCCACTTT.

This chain uses TRBV21-1 with TRBJ1-1; the table's D call, TRBD1, has no DNA check behind it. TRBV21-1 is a documented pseudogene. The CDR3 is made up of 13 amino acids. CDR3 region: CASPQGDRTEAFF. As DNA, the CDR3 is TGTGCCAGCCCTCAGGGGGATAGGACTGAAGCTTTCTTT.

This clone was seen only once. The chain joins TRBV25-1 to TRBJ1-1, with a possible D match to TRBD1 (6 bases). The CDR3 is 15 amino acids. Trimming took 4 bases from V and 3 from J, leaving 15 bases between them. Germline V gene data show CDR1 as MGHDK and CDR2 as SYGVNS. The CDR3 DNA follows: TGTGCCAGCAGTGCGTCCGGGACATCTGACACTGAAGCTTTCTTT. Translated: CASSASGTSDTEAFF.

This chain joins TRBV19 and TRBJ1-5; a possible D gene is TRBD1 (5 bases). Germline V gene data show CDR1 as LNHDA and CDR2 as SQIVND (reference sequence). The length of the CDR3 is 14 residues. Trimming took 3 bases from V and 4 from J, leaving 10 bases between them. CDR3 sequence: CASSIRDLNQPQHF. Written as DNA, the CDR3 is TGTGCCAGTAGTATCAGGGATTTAAATCAGCCCCAGCATTTT.

V and J are TRBV29-1 and TRBJ2-5; 8 bases fit TRBD1. From germline, CDR1 is SQVTM and CDR2 ANQGSEA. The junction had 3 bases not matched to a gene; V was cut back by 4 bases and J by 5 bases. The CDR3 is made up of 12 amino acids. The DNA of the CDR3 is TGCAGCGTTGCCAGGGGGCTTGAGACCCAGTACTTC. The encoded protein is CSVARGLETQYF.

The genes are TRBV5-1 and TRBJ1-2, with 10 positions matching TRBD1. Germline trimming cut 4 bases from V and 7 bases from J; bases unmatched to any gene: 10. The CDR3 contains 15 residues. The germline CDR1 and CDR2 sequences are SGHRS and YFSETQ. This CDR3 is CASSIGTGVSGGYTF. Written as DNA, the CDR3 is TGCGCCAGCAGCATCGGGACAGGGGTTTCGGGTGGCTACACCTTC. The full variable domain, in which reference TRBV5-1 and TRBJ1-2 provide the parts outside the CDR3, is KAGVTQTPRYLIKTRGQQVTLSCSPISGHRSVSWYQQTPGQGLQFLFEYFSETQRNKGNFPGRFSGRQFSNSRSEMNVSTLELGDSALYLCASSIGTGVSGGYTFGSGTRLTVV.

This chain uses TRBV27 with TRBJ1-4; a possible D gene is TRBD1 (5 bases). This CDR3 has 15 amino acids. The V end lost 8 bases, the J end lost 0 bases, and 13 bases lay between the germline ends. CDR1 MNHEY and CDR2 SMNVEV come from the germline V gene (reference sequence). DNA for the CDR3: TGTGCCAGCGCACATGGAGGGGCAACTAATGAAAAACTGTTTTTT. It encodes CASAHGGATNEKLFF.

This CDR3 is CAWRGQLNYGYTF. CDR3 DNA: TGTGCCTGGAGGGGACAGCTTAACTATGGCTACACCTTC. The V call is TRBV30, the J call TRBJ1-2, with 7 nucleotides matching TRBD1. Germline V lookup: CDR1 GTSNPN, CDR2 SVGIG (reference sequence). The CDR3 is 13 amino acids. The J segment lost 1 base and the V segment lost 3 bases, leaving 2 bases of the junction unmatched.

The V gene is TRBV11-2, the J gene TRBJ1-1; 7 bases line up with TRBD1. Germline V gene data show CDR1 as SGHAT and CDR2 as FQNNGV. The CDR3 consists of 13 residues. Trimming took 8 bases from V and 4 from J; bases not matched to a gene: 7. CDR3 sequence: CASCEAGGTEAFF. The CDR3, as DNA: TGTGCCAGCTGCGAGGCAGGGGGCACTGAAGCTTTCTTT.

The chain has TRBV10-2 and TRBJ2-1, with 16 nucleotides matching TRBD2. CDR3 length equals 16 residues. J gave up 10 bases and V 4 bases, and 7 bases lay outside the gene matches. Germline assignment: CDR1 WSHSY and CDR2 SAAADI. The DNA of the CDR3 is TGCGCCAGCAGTGGAGGGACTAGCGGGGGGGCTTGGGAGCAGTTCTTC. Its translation: CASSGGTSGGAWEQFF.

The chain combines TRBV19 with TRBJ1-2; possible D gene TRBD1, 5 bases. CDR1 is LNHDA, CDR2 SQIVND, per germline (reference sequence). The CDR3 runs 13 residues. The V end was cut by 6 bases, the J end by 1 base, with 9 bases between. The CDR3 bases are TGTGCCAGTAGGGACACCTTTAACTATGGCTACACCTTC. Residues: CASRDTFNYGYTF.

V gene TRBV2 combines with J gene TRBJ1-6; D not resolved. V shed 6 bases and J shed 3 bases, with 6 bases lying between them. Germline CDR1 SNHLY, CDR2 FYNNEI. The CDR3 consists of 13 residues. The CDR3 reads CASRRDYNSPLHF. CDR3 sequence (DNA): TGTGCCAGCAGACGCGACTATAATTCACCCCTCCACTTT.

On this clone itself: In the same sample, other DNA sequences code for this CDR3. V usage is TRBV5-1 and J usage is TRBJ1-1; TRBD1 matches at 8 bases. Germline loops: CDR1 SGHRS, CDR2 YFSETQ. Trimming cost V 0 bases and J 5 bases; bases outside gene matches: 3. CDR3 length equals 14 residues. The DNA of the CDR3 is TGCGCCAGCAGCTTGGCAGGGGGCCGGACTGAAGCTTTCTTT. Protein product: CASSLAGGRTEAFF. The complete variable domain, with remaining parts taken from reference TRBV5-1 and TRBJ1-1, reads KAGVTQTPRYLIKTRGQQVTLSCSPISGHRSVSWYQQTPGQGLQFLFEYFSETQRNKGNFPGRFSGRQFSNSRSEMNVSTLELGDSALYLCASSLAGGRTEAFFGQGTRLTVV.

The genes are TRBV6-4 and TRBJ2-3, with no clear D. Trimming pared 6 bases from V and 0 bases from J, leaving 10 bases between. Per the germline V gene, CDR1 is MRHNA and CDR2 is SNTAGT. This CDR3 has 14 amino acids. DNA of the CDR3: TGTGCCAGCAGCCTAGAAACTAGCACAGATACGCAGTATTTT. Amino acid sequence: CASSLETSTDTQYF.

CDR3 in DNA: TGTGCCTGGAGCCCCCGAGACTATGGCTACACCTTC. It is translated as CAWSPRDYGYTF. The chain joins TRBV30 to TRBJ1-2; D is uncertain. The germline V and J ends were trimmed by 3 bases and 3 bases, with 8 bases remaining between them. The germline V gene has CDR1 GTSNPN and CDR2 SVGIG (reference sequence). The CDR3 covers 12 residues.

The chain combines TRBV5-1 with TRBJ2-1, with TRBD2 matching 11 bases. J gave up 2 bases and V 3 bases, and 4 bases lay outside the gene matches. Germline V gives CDR1 SGHRS, CDR2 YFSETQ. The CDR3 contains 16 residues. The DNA for the CDR3 is TGCGCCAGCAGCTCCAATAGCGGGGGGGCCTACAATGAGCAGTTCTTC. Its translation: CASSSNSGGAYNEQFF.

The chain couples TRBV2 to TRBJ1-5, with 8 nucleotides matching TRBD1. Germline loops: CDR1 SNHLY, CDR2 FYNNEI. The CDR3 is 19 residues long. V lost 6 bases and J lost 0; bases outside the gene matches: 16. This CDR3 is CASRDAHGTGEYSNQPQHF. CDR3 coding DNA: TGTGCCAGCAGAGACGCCCACGGGACAGGAGAATATAGCAATCAGCCCCAGCATTTT.